This TCR beta chain is from a study of shared clonotypes between healthy human individuals. CDR3 size: 15 residues. The germline V gene has CDR1 MDHEN and CDR2 SYDVKM. V was clipped by 6 bases and J by 5 bases; unmatched bases: 5. The assay was immunoSEQ multiplex PCR, and TCRdb's table has in-frame clones only and misses some. There are some 1 million clones in the sample; more than 60% occur only once, and around 1.5% lies in the top ten. This chain connects TRBV28 to TRBJ2-2, with TRBD2 matching 11 bases. The TCR comes from a man younger than 35 in good health. Sequencing input: memory CD4+ T cells sorted from blood. Subset here: CD45RA-negative fraction. CDR3 region: CASSPLAGGTGELFF. The CDR3 region has the DNA TGTGCCAGCAGCCCGTTAGCGGGGGGGACCGGGGAGCTGTTTTTT.